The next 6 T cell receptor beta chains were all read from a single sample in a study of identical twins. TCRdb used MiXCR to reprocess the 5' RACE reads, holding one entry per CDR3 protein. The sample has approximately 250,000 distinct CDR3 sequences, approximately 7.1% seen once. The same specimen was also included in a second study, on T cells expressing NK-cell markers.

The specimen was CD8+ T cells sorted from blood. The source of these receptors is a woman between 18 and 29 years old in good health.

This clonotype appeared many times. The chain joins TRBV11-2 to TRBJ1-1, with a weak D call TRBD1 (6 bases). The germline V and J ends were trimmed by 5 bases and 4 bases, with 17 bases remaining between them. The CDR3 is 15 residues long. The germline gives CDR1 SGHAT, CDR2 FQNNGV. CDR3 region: CASSLLKGGGTEAFF. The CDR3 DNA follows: TGTGCCAGCAGCCTACTAAAAGGGGGTGGCACTGAAGCTTTCTTT.

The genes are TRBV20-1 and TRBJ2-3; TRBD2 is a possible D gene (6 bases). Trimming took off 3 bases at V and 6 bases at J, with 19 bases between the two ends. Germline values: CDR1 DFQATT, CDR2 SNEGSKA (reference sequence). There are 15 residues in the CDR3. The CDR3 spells CSARTIAAPPDTQYF. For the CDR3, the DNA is TGCAGTGCTAGGACTATAGCGGCGCCCCCCGATACGCAGTATTTT.

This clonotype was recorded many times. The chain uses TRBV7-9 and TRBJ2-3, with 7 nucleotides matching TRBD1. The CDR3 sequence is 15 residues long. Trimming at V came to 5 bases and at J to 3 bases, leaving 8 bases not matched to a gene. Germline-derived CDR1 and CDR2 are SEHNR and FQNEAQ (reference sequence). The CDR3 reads CASSDRDLETDTQYF. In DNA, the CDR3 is TGTGCCAGCAGCGACAGGGATTTGGAGACAGATACGCAGTATTTT.

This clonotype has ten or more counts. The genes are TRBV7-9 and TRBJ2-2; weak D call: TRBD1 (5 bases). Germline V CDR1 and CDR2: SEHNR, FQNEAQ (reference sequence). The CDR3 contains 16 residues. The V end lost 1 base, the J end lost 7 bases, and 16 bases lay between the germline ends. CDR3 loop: CASSLVQAKSRGELFF. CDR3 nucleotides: TGTGCCAGCAGCTTAGTACAGGCAAAGAGTCGCGGGGAGCTGTTTTTT.

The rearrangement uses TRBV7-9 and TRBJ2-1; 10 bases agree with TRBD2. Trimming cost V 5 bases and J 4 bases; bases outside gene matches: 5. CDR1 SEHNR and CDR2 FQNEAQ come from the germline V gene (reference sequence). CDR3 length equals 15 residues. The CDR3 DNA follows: TGTGCCAGCAGCAATCTAGCGGGAGTTTACAATGAGCAGTTCTTC. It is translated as CASSNLAGVYNEQFF.

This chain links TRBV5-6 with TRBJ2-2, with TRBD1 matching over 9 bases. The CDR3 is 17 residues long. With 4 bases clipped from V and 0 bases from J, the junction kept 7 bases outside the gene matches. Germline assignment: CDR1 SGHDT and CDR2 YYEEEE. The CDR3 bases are TGTGCCAGCAGCCGAAACCGGGACAGGGCGAACACCGGGGAGCTGTTTTTT. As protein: CASSRNRDRANTGELFF.